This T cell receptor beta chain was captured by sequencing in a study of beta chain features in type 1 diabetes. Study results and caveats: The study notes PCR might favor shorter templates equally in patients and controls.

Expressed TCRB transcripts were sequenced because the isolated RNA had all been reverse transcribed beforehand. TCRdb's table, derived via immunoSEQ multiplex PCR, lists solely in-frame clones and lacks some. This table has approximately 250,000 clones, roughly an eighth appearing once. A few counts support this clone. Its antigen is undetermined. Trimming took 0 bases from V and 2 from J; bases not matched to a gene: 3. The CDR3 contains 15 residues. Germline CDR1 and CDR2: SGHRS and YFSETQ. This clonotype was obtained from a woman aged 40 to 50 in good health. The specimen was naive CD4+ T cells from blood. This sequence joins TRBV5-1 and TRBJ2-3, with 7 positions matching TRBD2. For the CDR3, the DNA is TGCGCCAGCAGCTTGGAAGGGACTAACACAGATACGCAGTATTTT. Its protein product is CASSLEGTNTDTQYF.